This TCR beta chain was identified during a study of blood T cell repertoires in COVID-19. As for the study in general: Acute and convalescent COVID-19 specimens originated in the United States, Italy and Spain. Sources were T cells, B-cell-depleted T cells, or PBMCs; the material itself was cDNA or gDNA.

Methods used by the authors: For nucleated cells, counts were estimated from reference gene primer amplification. Measured with immunoSEQ multiplex PCR; TCRdb has only the in-frame clones, and not every one. V and J calls and clone size come straight from that table; D and trimming were deduced from the DNA. The sample has around 370,000 clones, nearly 90% seen once. The receptor was derived from a man aged 18 to 29 with active or convalescent COVID-19. The sequenced material came from peripheral blood.

CDR3 coding DNA: TGTGCCAGCTCGAAAGGGGAAAGCAATCAGCCCCAGCATTTT. Translation: CASSKGESNQPQHF. The chain joins TRBV9 to TRBJ1-5; D may be TRBD1 (5 bases). V gave up 7 bases and J gave up 1 base, with 12 bases separating them. Germline CDR1 and CDR2: SGDLS and YYNGEE. This CDR3 is built from 14 residues.